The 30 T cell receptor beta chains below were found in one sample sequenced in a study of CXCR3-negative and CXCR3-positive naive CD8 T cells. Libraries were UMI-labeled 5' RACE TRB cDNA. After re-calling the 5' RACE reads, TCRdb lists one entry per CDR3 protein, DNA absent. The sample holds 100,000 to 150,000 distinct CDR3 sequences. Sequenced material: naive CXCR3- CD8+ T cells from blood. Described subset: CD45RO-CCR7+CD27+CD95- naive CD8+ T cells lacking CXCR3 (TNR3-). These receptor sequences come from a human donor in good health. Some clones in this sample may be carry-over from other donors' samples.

CDR3 region: CSVATGTRNYNEQFF. V usage is TRBV29-1 and J usage is TRBJ2-1; TCRdb's D call of TRBD2 is untestable without DNA. The CDR3 loop spans 15 amino acids. In germline, CDR1 is SQVTM, CDR2 ANQGSEA.

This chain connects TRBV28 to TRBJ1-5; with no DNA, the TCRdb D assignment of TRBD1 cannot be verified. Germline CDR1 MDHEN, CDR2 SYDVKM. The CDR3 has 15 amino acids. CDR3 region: CASSFETGMYQPQHF.

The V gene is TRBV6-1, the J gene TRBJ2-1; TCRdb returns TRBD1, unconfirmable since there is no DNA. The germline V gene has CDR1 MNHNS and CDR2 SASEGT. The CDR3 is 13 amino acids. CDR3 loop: CASSEYGNYEQFF.

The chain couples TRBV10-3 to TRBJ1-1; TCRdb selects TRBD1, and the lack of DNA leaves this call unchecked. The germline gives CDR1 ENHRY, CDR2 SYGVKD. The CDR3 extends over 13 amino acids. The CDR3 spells CAISRGHPAEAFF.

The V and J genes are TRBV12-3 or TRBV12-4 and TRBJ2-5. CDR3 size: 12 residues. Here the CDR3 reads CASYKYQETQYF.

This chain's CDR3 is CASSSAGTGVRDEQFF. The rearrangement uses TRBV7-3 and TRBJ2-1; TCRdb gives TRBD1 as the D gene, but with no DNA this cannot be confirmed. This CDR3 spans 16 amino acids. From germline, CDR1 is SGHTA and CDR2 FQGTGA.

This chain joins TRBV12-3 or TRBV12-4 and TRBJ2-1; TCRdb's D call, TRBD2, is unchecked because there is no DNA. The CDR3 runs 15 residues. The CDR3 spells CASSFRLAVLNEQFF.

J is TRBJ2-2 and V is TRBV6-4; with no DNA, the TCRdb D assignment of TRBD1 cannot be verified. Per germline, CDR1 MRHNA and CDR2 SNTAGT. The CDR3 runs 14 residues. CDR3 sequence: CASTGDSNTGELFF.

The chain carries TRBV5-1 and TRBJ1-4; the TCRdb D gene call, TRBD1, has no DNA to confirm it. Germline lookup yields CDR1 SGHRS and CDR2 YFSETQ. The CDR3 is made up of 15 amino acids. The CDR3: CASSSGQGDNEKLFF.

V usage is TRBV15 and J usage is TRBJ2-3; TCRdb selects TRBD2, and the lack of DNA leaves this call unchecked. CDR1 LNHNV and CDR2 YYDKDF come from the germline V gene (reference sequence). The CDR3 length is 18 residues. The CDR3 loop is CATSRRLAGPYQTDTQYF. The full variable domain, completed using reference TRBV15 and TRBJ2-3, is DAMVIQNPRYQVTQFGKPVTLSCSQTLNHNVMYWYQQKSSQAPKLLFHYYDKDFNNEADTPDNFQSRRPNTSFCFLDIRSPGLGDTAMYLCATSRRLAGPYQTDTQYFGPGTRLTVL.

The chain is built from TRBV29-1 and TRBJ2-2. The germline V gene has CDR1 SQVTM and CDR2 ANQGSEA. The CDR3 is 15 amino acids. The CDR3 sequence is CSVEFGGANTGELFF.

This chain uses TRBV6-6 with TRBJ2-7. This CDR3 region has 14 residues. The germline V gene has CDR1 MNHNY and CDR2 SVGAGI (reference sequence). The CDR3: CASSYDRGSYEQYF.

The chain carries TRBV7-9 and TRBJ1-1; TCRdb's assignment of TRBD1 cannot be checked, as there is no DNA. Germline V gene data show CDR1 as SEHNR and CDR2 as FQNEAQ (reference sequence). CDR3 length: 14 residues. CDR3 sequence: CASSPGQGNTEAFF.

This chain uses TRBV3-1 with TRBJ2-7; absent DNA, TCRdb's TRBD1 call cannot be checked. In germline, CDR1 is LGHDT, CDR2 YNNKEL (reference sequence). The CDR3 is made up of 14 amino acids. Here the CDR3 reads CASSQEDTSYEQYF.

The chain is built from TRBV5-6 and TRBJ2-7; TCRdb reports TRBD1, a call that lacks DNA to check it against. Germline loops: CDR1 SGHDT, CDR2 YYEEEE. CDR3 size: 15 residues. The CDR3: CASSLVDREFSEQYF.

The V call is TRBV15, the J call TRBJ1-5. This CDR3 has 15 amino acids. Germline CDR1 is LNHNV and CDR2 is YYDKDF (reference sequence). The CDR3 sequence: CATSRDNGWDQPQHF.

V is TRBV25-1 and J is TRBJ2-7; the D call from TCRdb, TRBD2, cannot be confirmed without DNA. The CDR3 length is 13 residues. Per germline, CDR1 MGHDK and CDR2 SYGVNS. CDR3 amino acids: CASSEVGGYEQYF.

CDR3 protein: CSVVPDGFYEQYF. The chain links TRBV29-1 to TRBJ2-7. The germline V gene encodes CDR1 SQVTM and CDR2 ANQGSEA. The CDR3 consists of 13 residues.

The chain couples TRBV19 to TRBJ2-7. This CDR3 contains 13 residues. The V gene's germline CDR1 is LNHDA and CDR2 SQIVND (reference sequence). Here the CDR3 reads CASSIDRHYEQYF.

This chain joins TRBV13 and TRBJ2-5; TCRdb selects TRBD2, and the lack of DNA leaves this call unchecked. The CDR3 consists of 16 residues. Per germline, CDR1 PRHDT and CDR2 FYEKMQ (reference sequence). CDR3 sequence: CASSAQGATGRETQYF.

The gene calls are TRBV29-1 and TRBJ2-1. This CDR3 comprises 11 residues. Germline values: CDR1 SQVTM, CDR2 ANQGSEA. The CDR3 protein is CSAAMGNEQFF.

The CDR3 protein is CASSWALNLETQYF. The V gene is TRBV5-5, the J gene TRBJ2-5. The CDR3 loop spans 14 amino acids. CDR1 is SGHKS and CDR2 is YYEKEE in the germline V gene (reference sequence).

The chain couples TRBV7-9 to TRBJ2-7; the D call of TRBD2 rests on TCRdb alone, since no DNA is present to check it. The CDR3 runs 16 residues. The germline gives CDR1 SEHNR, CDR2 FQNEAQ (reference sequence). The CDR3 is CASSLVVAGETYEQYF.

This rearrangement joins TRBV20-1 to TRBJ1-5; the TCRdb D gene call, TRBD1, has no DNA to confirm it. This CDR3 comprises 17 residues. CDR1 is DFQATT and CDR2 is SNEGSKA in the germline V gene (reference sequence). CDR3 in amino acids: CSAQPGQGASFNQPQHF.

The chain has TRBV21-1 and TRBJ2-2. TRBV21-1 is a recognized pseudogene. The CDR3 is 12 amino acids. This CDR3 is CASSGDTGELFF.

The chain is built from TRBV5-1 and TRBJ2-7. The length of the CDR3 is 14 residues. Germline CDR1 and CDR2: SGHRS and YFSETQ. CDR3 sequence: CASSFAGASYEQYF.

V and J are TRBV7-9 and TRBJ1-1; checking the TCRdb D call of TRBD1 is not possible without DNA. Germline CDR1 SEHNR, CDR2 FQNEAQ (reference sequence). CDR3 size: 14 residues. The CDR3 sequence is CASSLTTGSTEAFF.

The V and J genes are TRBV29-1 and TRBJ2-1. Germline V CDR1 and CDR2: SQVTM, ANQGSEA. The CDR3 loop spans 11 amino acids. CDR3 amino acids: CSVDESSEQFF.

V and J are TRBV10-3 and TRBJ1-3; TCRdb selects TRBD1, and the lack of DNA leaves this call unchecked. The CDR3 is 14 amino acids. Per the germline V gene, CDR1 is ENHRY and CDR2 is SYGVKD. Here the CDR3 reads CAAENSGFGNTIYF.

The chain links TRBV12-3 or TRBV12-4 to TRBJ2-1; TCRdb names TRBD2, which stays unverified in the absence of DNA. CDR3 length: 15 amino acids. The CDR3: CASSIIAGIDNEQFF.